These 26 T cell receptor beta chains were sequenced from one sample in a study of cytomegalovirus exposure and HLA in healthy donors. With 60 Vbeta and 13 Jbeta primers, the PCR was carried out. The assay was immunoSEQ multiplex PCR, and TCRdb's table has in-frame clones only and misses some. The sample holds almost 200,000 clones; almost 85% are singletons and the top ten take approximately 2.4%. Sequencing input: PBMCs. The source is a woman aged 45-65 years in good health and CMV-seronegative.

The J gene is TRBJ2-4, the V gene TRBV5-6; D is possibly TRBD2 (5 bases). The ends were cut back, 0 bases at V and 6 bases at J, with 10 bases in the middle. CDR3 length equals 14 residues. Germline V gives CDR1 SGHDT, CDR2 YYEEEE. CDR3 sequence reads: CASSLGGRANIQYF. The CDR3 region has the DNA TGTGCCAGCAGCTTGGGTGGGCGGGCAAACATTCAGTACTTC.

This clone was counted a few times. CDR3 sequence reads: CAWSELAGTYNEQFF. CDR3 bases: TGTGCCTGGAGTGAATTGGCGGGAACCTACAATGAGCAGTTCTTC. The chain is built from TRBV30 and TRBJ2-1; possibly TRBD2 for D (6 bases). The CDR3 spans 15 residues. V lost 1 base and J 2 bases, leaving 12 bases between the germline ends. Per the germline V gene, CDR1 is GTSNPN and CDR2 is SVGIG (reference sequence).

The V gene is TRBV30, the J gene TRBJ1-5; 8 bases match TRBD1. J gave up 6 bases and V 0 bases, and 16 bases lay outside the gene matches. This CDR3 has 18 residues. The germline V gene encodes CDR1 GTSNPN and CDR2 SVGIG (reference sequence). CDR3 nucleotides: TGTGCCTGGAGTGTACCCGTGGACGGGACAGGTCACTTTCAGCCCCAGCATTTT. This codes for CAWSVPVDGTGHFQPQHF.

The chain links TRBV6-6 to TRBJ2-1; D may be TRBD2 (6 bases). The CDR3 is 15 amino acids. Trimming removed 6 bases at V and 3 bases at J, with 15 bases between. Germline V gene data show CDR1 as MNHNY and CDR2 as SVGAGI (reference sequence). The CDR3 here is CASREPGRDYNEQFF. In DNA form, the CDR3 reads TGTGCCAGCAGAGAACCGGGGCGGGACTACAATGAGCAGTTCTTC.

This rearrangement joins TRBV30 to TRBJ2-5; D might be TRBD1 (6 bases). CDR1 and CDR2 (germline): GTSNPN, SVGIG (reference sequence). The CDR3 covers 14 residues. The V and J ends lost 1 base and 5 bases respectively, with 14 bases between them. In DNA, the CDR3 is TGTGCCTGGAGTGATTACAGGGCCTTGGAGACCCAGTACTTC. This translates into CAWSDYRALETQYF.

This clone was seen more than once but under ten times. The chain is built from TRBV5-6 and TRBJ2-6; D is undetermined. The CDR3 totals 15 residues. V dropped 2 bases and J dropped 1 base, with 7 bases sitting between them. Germline lookup yields CDR1 SGHDT and CDR2 YYEEEE. The chain's CDR3 is CASSFRGSGANVLTF. The CDR3 DNA is TGTGCCAGCAGCTTTCGAGGATCTGGGGCCAACGTCCTGACTTTC.

CDR3 in amino acids: CASSYREDTQYF. DNA of the CDR3: TGTGCCAGCAGCTATCGAGAGGATACGCAGTATTTT. This chain links TRBV11-3 with TRBJ2-3; D gene unclear. V shed 4 bases and J shed 6 bases, with 8 bases lying between them. Germline V lookup: CDR1 SGHNT, CDR2 YENEEA. The CDR3 sequence is 12 residues long.

The J gene is TRBJ2-1, the V gene TRBV30; 7 positions match TRBD1. The CDR3 has 15 residues. Unmatched junction bases numbered 6, after V lost 0 bases and J lost 4 bases. CDR1 is GTSNPN, CDR2 SVGIG, per germline (reference sequence). This chain's CDR3 is CAWSVPSGGYNEQFF. The CDR3 DNA sequence: TGTGCCTGGAGTGTACCTTCAGGGGGTTACAATGAGCAGTTCTTC.

The chain joins TRBV5-5 to TRBJ1-4, with D uncertain. Germline V CDR1 and CDR2: SGHKS, YYEKEE (reference sequence). V lost 0 bases and J lost 5, with 11 bases in between. This CDR3 has 15 residues. The CDR3 DNA follows: TGTGCCAGCAGCTTGGAGAACAGATTAAATGAAAAACTGTTTTTT. Translated, it gives CASSLENRLNEKLFF.

V gene TRBV6-4 combines with J gene TRBJ2-1, with 8 bases aligning to TRBD1. This CDR3 region has 15 residues. Unmatched junction bases numbered 12, after V lost 6 bases and J lost 8 bases. Germline lookup yields CDR1 MRHNA and CDR2 SNTAGT. This chain's CDR3 is CASSAEKDRAHEQFF. The CDR3 nucleotides read TGTGCCAGCAGCGCCGAAAAGGACAGGGCCCATGAGCAGTTCTTC.

The chain combines TRBV25-1 with TRBJ1-4; TRBD1 might be the D (6 bases). Germline assignment: CDR1 MGHDK and CDR2 SYGVNS. Trimming shortened V by 5 bases and J by 0 bases, and 10 bases separated the two germline ends. The CDR3 is 15 amino acids. This CDR3 reads CASSLEGATNEKLFF. The DNA of the CDR3 is TGTGCCAGCAGTTTAGAGGGGGCAACTAATGAAAAACTGTTTTTT.

The chain has TRBV28 and TRBJ2-7, with 12 bases aligning to TRBD2. The germline CDR1 and CDR2 sequences are MDHEN and SYDVKM. Germline trimming cut 4 bases from V and 0 bases from J; bases unmatched to any gene: 22. This CDR3 spans 22 amino acids. The CDR3 protein is CASSSPLDNPGLAGPSSYEQYF. The CDR3 region has the DNA TGTGCCAGCAGTTCACCCTTGGACAATCCGGGACTAGCGGGCCCCAGCTCCTACGAGCAGTACTTC.

This CDR3 is CASLSSGTGAYNEQFF. CDR3 sequence (DNA): TGTGCCAGCCTTTCCTCCGGGACAGGGGCCTACAATGAGCAGTTCTTC. The chain joins TRBV6-6 to TRBJ2-1, with TRBD1 identical over 10 bases. Germline-derived CDR1 and CDR2 are MNHNY and SVGAGI (reference sequence). The CDR3 extends over 16 amino acids. J gave up 2 bases and V 8 bases, and 9 bases lay outside the gene matches.

The chain has TRBV7-9 and TRBJ2-3; 7 nucleotides agree with TRBD1. V shed 5 bases, J shed 0 bases, and the junction held 14 bases outside the gene matches. CDR3 size: 18 residues. Germline lookup yields CDR1 SEHNR and CDR2 FQNEAQ (reference sequence). CDR3 region: CASSVYGTEYTSTDTQYF. CDR3 coding DNA: TGTGCCAGCAGCGTCTACGGGACAGAGTACACTAGCACAGATACGCAGTATTTT.

In regard to this clone: The same CDR3 also results from other DNA sequences found in this sample. The rearrangement uses TRBV5-1 and TRBJ2-1, with TRBD2 matching over 12 bases. J gave up 4 bases and V 0 bases, and 8 bases lay outside the gene matches. Germline CDR1 is SGHRS and CDR2 is YFSETQ. This CDR3 has 18 amino acids. This CDR3 reads CASSLGLAGGPRYNEQFF. In nucleotides, the CDR3 is TGCGCCAGCAGCTTGGGTCTAGCGGGAGGGCCTAGGTACAATGAGCAGTTCTTC.

The rearrangement links TRBV6-5 to TRBJ1-1, with D tentatively TRBD1 (5 bases). The CDR3 is made up of 13 amino acids. V was cut by 7 bases and J by 3 bases, with 12 bases left in between. From germline, CDR1 is MNHEY and CDR2 SVGAGI. The CDR3: CASIWAGYTEAFF. The CDR3 bases are TGTGCCAGCATCTGGGCAGGGTACACTGAAGCTTTCTTT.

This chain's CDR3 is CASSLRPGVNTEAFF. For the CDR3, the DNA is TGTGCCAGCAGCTTGAGGCCAGGGGTGAACACTGAAGCTTTCTTT. The chain links TRBV5-4 to TRBJ1-1, with D tentatively TRBD1 (6 bases). Trimming left V 1 base short and J 0 bases short, with 10 bases between. CDR1 is SGHNT, CDR2 YYREEE, per germline (reference sequence). The CDR3 runs 15 residues.

This chain uses TRBV9 with TRBJ2-3, with 11 bases lining up with TRBD2. V was clipped by 1 base and J by 0 bases; unmatched bases: 4. The CDR3 is 17 residues long. Germline loops: CDR1 SGDLS, CDR2 YYNGEE. The chain's CDR3 is CASSVTSGSHSTDTQYF. The CDR3 nucleotides are TGTGCCAGCAGCGTAACTAGCGGGAGTCATAGCACAGATACGCAGTATTTT.

V is TRBV4-1 and J is TRBJ1-4; 7 bases align to TRBD1. The V gene end was trimmed by 1 base and the J gene end by 7 bases; junction bases not matched to a gene: 9. The CDR3 has 16 residues. Per the germline V gene, CDR1 is MGHRA and CDR2 is YSYEKL. In nucleotides, the CDR3 is TGCGCCAGCAGCCAAGGACAGGGTCGAGGTGGTGAAAAACTGTTTTTT. This gives the protein CASSQGQGRGGEKLFF.

The chain combines TRBV27 with TRBJ1-1; 7 positions agree with TRBD1. From germline, CDR1 is MNHEY and CDR2 SMNVEV (reference sequence). The CDR3 totals 14 residues. The V gene end was trimmed by 2 bases and the J gene end by 0 bases; junction bases not matched to a gene: 0. The CDR3 here is CASSLDRVNTEAFF. The CDR3 bases are TGTGCCAGCAGTTTAGACAGGGTGAACACTGAAGCTTTCTTT.

The chain combines TRBV28 with TRBJ1-1; D may be TRBD1 (6 bases). Trimming stripped 7 bases from V and 8 bases from J, with 17 bases between. This CDR3 has 13 residues. Germline CDR1 reads MDHEN; CDR2 reads SYDVKM. The CDR3 nucleotides read TGTGCCAGCAATTCAGGGGCTTTACGGGAAGCTTTCTTT. Its protein product is CASNSGALREAFF.

The chain employs TRBV15 and TRBJ2-6; 8 bases match TRBD1. Germline CDR1 and CDR2: LNHNV and YYDKDF (reference sequence). There are 16 residues in the CDR3. Losses at the gene ends were 7 bases for V and 2 bases for J; bases not matched to a gene: 7. CDR3 protein: CATTTGAGAGANVLTF. The CDR3 region has the DNA TGTGCCACCACGACAGGGGCCGGGGCTGGGGCCAACGTCCTGACTTTC.

The chain joins TRBV5-1 to TRBJ1-5; D is unclear. This CDR3 contains 14 residues. Trimming pared 3 bases from V and 3 bases from J, leaving 10 bases between. Looked up from germline, CDR1 is SGHRS and CDR2 is YFSETQ. CDR3 region: CASSSGQANQPQHF. The CDR3 DNA sequence: TGCGCCAGCAGCTCTGGCCAGGCCAATCAGCCCCAGCATTTT.

This sequence joins TRBV7-9 and TRBJ2-7; 10 positions agree with TRBD2. V was clipped by 5 bases and J by 7 bases; unmatched bases: 8. The V gene's germline CDR1 is SEHNR and CDR2 FQNEAQ (reference sequence). The CDR3 covers 14 residues. CDR3 DNA: TGTGCCAGCAGCCCTAGCGGGAGTCCCCAAGAGCAGTACTTC. Translation gives CASSPSGSPQEQYF.

This chain links TRBV5-1 with TRBJ2-7; the match to TRBD1 covers 9 bases. Germline lookup yields CDR1 SGHRS and CDR2 YFSETQ. CDR3 size: 14 residues. V lost 0 bases, J lost 2 bases, and 0 bases stayed unmatched. CDR3 DNA: TGCGCCAGCAGCTTGGGACAGGGGGCCTACGAGCAGTACTTC. As protein: CASSLGQGAYEQYF.

The rearrangement links TRBV27 to TRBJ1-1; 7 nucleotides align to TRBD1. CDR1 and CDR2 (germline): MNHEY, SMNVEV (reference sequence). The CDR3 has 16 amino acids. Trimming at V came to 7 bases and at J to 4 bases, leaving 15 bases not matched to a gene. CDR3 amino acids: CASTFEGATPVTEAFF. The CDR3 region has the DNA TGTGCCAGCACCTTCGAGGGGGCCACTCCTGTCACTGAAGCTTTCTTT.